A single sample gave rise to the 15 T cell receptor beta chains below, sequenced in a study of PD-1 blockade in classical Hodgkin lymphoma. Described time point: cycle 4 day 1 (C4D1), after more than 5 weeks of nivolumab. The patients all showed relapse after autologous stem cell transplantation, while their brentuximab vedotin exposure varied. This table comes from immunoSEQ multiplex PCR, and its TCRdb copy is limited to in-frame clones, with some not included. The sample has under 130,000 clones, 89% seen once; the top ten hold around 20%. The source material was peripheral blood mononuclear cells (PBMCs), sampled before the fourth cycle of nivolumab. The receptors come from a human donor with classical Hodgkin lymphoma.

The V and J genes are TRBV13 and TRBJ2-1; no firm D call. This CDR3 has 16 amino acids. From germline, CDR1 is PRHDT and CDR2 FYEKMQ (reference sequence). V lost 5 bases and J 4 bases, leaving 18 bases between the germline ends. CDR3 nucleotide sequence: TGTGCCAGCAGCCGGGCCTCCTGGCTGGGATACAATGAGCAGTTCTTC. Translation gives CASSRASWLGYNEQFF.

The chain combines TRBV5-4 with TRBJ2-7; D could derive from TRBD1 or TRBD2 (5 bases each). The CDR3 has 13 residues. Germline CDR1 and CDR2: SGHNT and YYREEE (reference sequence). V was shortened by 5 bases and J by 6 bases, with 15 bases between the two germline ends. In nucleotides, the CDR3 is TGTGCCAGCAGATCGGGGCAGGCGGGCGAGCAGTACTTC. It specifies CASRSGQAGEQYF.

This clone was seen a single time. The CDR3 coding sequence is TGTGCCAGCAGCTTAGACGGCCCTTCCTACGAGCAGTACTTC. It yields the protein CASSLDGPSYEQYF. V and J are TRBV7-2 and TRBJ2-7, with D unclear. CDR3 length: 14 residues. Between the trimmed V and J ends, which lost 1 base and 1 base, there was a span of 8 bases. The germline gives CDR1 SGHTA, CDR2 FQGNSA.

The V gene is TRBV11-2, the J gene TRBJ2-7; D gene ambiguous. V shed 5 bases and J shed 1 base, with 3 bases lying between them. Germline V lookup: CDR1 SGHAT, CDR2 FQNNGV. The CDR3 is made up of 11 amino acids. The CDR3 region is CASSPSYEQYF. In nucleotides, the CDR3 is TGTGCCAGCAGCCCTTCCTACGAGCAGTACTTC.

The chain recombines TRBV5-8 with TRBJ1-2; D ambiguous. This CDR3 contains 15 residues. Trimming removed 4 bases from V and 0 bases from J, with 13 bases in between. Germline-derived CDR1 and CDR2 are SGHTS and YDEGEE. This chain's CDR3 is CASSPVRTSNYGYTF. The DNA for the CDR3 is TGTGCCAGCAGCCCAGTCCGGACCTCTAACTATGGCTACACCTTC.

The chain combines TRBV20-1 with TRBJ2-1; no definite D call. The V gene's germline CDR1 is DFQATT and CDR2 SNEGSKA (reference sequence). V lost 7 bases, J lost 15 bases, and 19 bases lay in between. The CDR3 sequence is 11 residues long. In nucleotides, the CDR3 is TGCAGTGGCTCAAGGGTCCTCCCCAGGTTCTTC. This sequence encodes CSGSRVLPRFF.

V usage is TRBV6-5 and J usage is TRBJ2-7, with D perhaps given as TRBD1 or TRBD2 (5 bases each). The germline V gene encodes CDR1 MNHEY and CDR2 SVGAGI. The CDR3 has 13 amino acids. Trimming removed 6 bases from V and 8 bases from J, with 17 bases in between. The CDR3 spells CASSRSRDHQQYF. CDR3 in DNA: TGTGCCAGCAGCCGAAGCCGGGACCACCAGCAGTACTTC.

The CDR3 region has the DNA TGTGCCAGCAGTGGGGGGACAGGCGTTACCGGGGAGCTGTTTTTT. Its translation: CASSGGTGVTGELFF. V and J are TRBV2 and TRBJ2-2; 8 bases match TRBD1. The CDR3 has 15 amino acids. V dropped 4 bases and J dropped 5; count of bases not matched to a gene: 6. From germline, CDR1 is SNHLY and CDR2 FYNNEI.

The V call is TRBV4-1, the J call TRBJ1-2, with D unclear. Germline assignment: CDR1 MGHRA and CDR2 YSYEKL. V shed 1 base and J shed 3 bases, with 9 bases lying between them. The CDR3 spans 14 residues. The chain's CDR3 is CASSQVKGDYGYTF. The DNA for the CDR3 is TGCGCCAGCAGCCAAGTAAAGGGAGACTATGGCTACACCTTC.

The chain is built from TRBV5-4 and TRBJ2-7; 10 bases align to TRBD2. The germline CDR1 and CDR2 sequences are SGHNT and YYREEE (reference sequence). This CDR3 region has 17 residues. V shed 0 bases and J 3 bases; nucleotides not matched to a gene: 9. The CDR3 loop reads CASSLESSGRPYYEQYF. The CDR3 coding sequence is TGTGCCAGCAGCTTGGAAAGTAGCGGGAGGCCTTACTACGAGCAGTACTTC.

The rearrangement joins TRBV10-1 to TRBJ2-1, with TRBD2 matching 8 bases. The CDR3 contains 15 residues. Germline V gene sequence: CDR1 WNHNN, CDR2 SYGVQD (reference sequence). After removal of 10 bases from V and 2 bases from J, the junction contained 10 bases not matched to a gene. The CDR3 coding sequence is TGCGCCACAGCCTCCCTTAGCGGGGCCTACAATGAGCAGTTCTTC. Protein sequence: CATASLSGAYNEQFF.

This chain connects TRBV4-3 to TRBJ2-1, with 9 bases aligning to TRBD2. The CDR3 spans 14 residues. Losses at the gene ends were 3 bases for V and 7 bases for J; bases not matched to a gene: 4. CDR1 is LGHNA and CDR2 is YSLEER in the germline V gene. The CDR3 nucleotides read TGCGCCAGCAGCCAGGGACTAGCAGAGAATGAGCAGTTCTTC. Translation gives CASSQGLAENEQFF.

The chain links TRBV6-1 to TRBJ1-4; D is unresolved. The CDR3 length is 14 residues. Trimming left V 6 bases short and J 5 bases short, with 13 bases between. Germline V gene data show CDR1 as MNHNS and CDR2 as SASEGT. CDR3 region: CASSRGLENEKLFF. The CDR3 nucleotides are TGTGCCAGCAGCCGTGGCCTAGAAAATGAAAAACTGTTTTTT.

This clone was picked up one time. The rearrangement links TRBV28 to TRBJ1-4, with TRBD1 matching 7 bases. This CDR3 region has 17 residues. Losses at the gene ends were 1 base for V and 0 bases for J; bases not matched to a gene: 5. Germline-derived CDR1 and CDR2 are MDHEN and SYDVKM. As DNA, the CDR3 is TGTGCCAGCAGTTTATTAGGCAGGGGGACAACTAATGAAAAACTGTTTTTT. Protein sequence: CASSLLGRGTTNEKLFF.

The CDR3 DNA sequence: TGTGCCAGCGGTCCTCTTGCGGGGCGATGGGGAAACACCATATATTTT. Translation: CASGPLAGRWGNTIYF. V gene TRBV2 combines with J gene TRBJ1-3, with D maybe TRBD1 (5 bases). The CDR3 extends over 16 amino acids. CDR1 and CDR2 (germline): SNHLY, FYNNEI. Trimming removed 8 bases from V and 4 bases from J, with 21 bases in between.